What follows describes a single T cell receptor beta chain. V gave up 0 bases and J gave up 5 bases; unmatched junction bases: 6. The CDR3 covers 15 residues. Germline loops: CDR1 MNHEY, CDR2 SVGAGI. This record comes from a study of blood T cell repertoires in COVID-19. Study as a whole: Whether acute or convalescent, the COVID-19 samples came from the United States, Italy and Spain. PBMCs, B-cell-depleted T cells, or T cells were the source of the cDNA or gDNA that made up the material.

Only in-frame clones appear in the TCRdb table, and some are missing; sequencing was by immunoSEQ multiplex PCR. The data contain tens of thousands of clones, 60% to 85% of them singletons. The V and J genes are TRBV6-5 and TRBJ1-2; TRBD1 agrees at 7 bases. The sequenced sample consisted of peripheral blood. The sequence was obtained from a human donor in a cohort sampled during active COVID-19. The CDR3 loop reads CASSYSIGRGYGYTF. The CDR3, as DNA: TGTGCCAGCAGTTACTCGATAGGCAGGGGGTATGGCTACACCTTC.